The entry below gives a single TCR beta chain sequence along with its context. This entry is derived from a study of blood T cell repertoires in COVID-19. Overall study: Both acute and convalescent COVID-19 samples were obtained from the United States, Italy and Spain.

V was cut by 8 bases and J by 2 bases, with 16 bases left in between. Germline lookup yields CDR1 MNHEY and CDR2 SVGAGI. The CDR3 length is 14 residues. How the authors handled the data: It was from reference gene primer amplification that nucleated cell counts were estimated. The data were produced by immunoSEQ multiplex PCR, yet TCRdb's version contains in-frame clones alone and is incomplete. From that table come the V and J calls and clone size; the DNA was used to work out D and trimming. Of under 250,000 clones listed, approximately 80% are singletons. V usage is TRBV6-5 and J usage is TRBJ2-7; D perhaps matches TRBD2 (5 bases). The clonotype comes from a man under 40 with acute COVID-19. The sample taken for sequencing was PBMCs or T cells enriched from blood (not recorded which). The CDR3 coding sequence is TGTGCCAGCCGAGGGATGGATCGGCCCTACGAGCAGTACTTC. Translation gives CASRGMDRPYEQYF.